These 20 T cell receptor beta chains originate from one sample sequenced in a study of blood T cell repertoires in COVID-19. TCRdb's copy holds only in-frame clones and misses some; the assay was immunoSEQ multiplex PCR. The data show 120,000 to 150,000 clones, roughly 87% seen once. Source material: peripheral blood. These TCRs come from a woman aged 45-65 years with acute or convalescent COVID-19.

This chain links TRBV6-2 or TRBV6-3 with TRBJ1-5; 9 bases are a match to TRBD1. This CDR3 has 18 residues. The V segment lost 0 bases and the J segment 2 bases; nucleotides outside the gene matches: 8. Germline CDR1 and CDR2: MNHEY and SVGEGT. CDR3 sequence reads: CASSYSYRGREGNQPQHF. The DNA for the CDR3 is TGTGCCAGCAGTTACTCGTACAGGGGGCGTGAGGGCAATCAGCCCCAGCATTTT.

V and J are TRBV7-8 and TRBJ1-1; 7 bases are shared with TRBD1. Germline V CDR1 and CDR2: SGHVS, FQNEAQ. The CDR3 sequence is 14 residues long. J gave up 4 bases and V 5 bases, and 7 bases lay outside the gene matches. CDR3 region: CASSRFAGGTEAFF. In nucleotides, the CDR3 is TGTGCCAGCAGCCGATTTGCAGGGGGCACTGAAGCTTTCTTT.

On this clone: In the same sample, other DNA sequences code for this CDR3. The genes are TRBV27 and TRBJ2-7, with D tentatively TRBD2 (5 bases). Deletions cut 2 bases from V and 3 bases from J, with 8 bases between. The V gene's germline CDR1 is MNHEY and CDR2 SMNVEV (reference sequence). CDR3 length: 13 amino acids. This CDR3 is CASSLGTSYEQYF. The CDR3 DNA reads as TGTGCCAGCAGTTTAGGTACTAGCTACGAGCAGTACTTC.

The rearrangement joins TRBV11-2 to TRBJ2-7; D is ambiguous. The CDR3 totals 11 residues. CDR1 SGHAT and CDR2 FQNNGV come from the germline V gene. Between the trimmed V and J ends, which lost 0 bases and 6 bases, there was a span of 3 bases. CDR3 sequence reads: CASSLDGEQYF. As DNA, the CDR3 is TGTGCCAGCAGCTTAGACGGCGAGCAGTACTTC.

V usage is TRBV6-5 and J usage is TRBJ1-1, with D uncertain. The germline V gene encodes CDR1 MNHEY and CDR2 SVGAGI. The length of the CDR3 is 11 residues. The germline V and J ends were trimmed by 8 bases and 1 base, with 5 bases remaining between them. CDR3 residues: CASYRNTEAFF. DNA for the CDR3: TGTGCCAGCTATAGGAACACTGAAGCTTTCTTT.

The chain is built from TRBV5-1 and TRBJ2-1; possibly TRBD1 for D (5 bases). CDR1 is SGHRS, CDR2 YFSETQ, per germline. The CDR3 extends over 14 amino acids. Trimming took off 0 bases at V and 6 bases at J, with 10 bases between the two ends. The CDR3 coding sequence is TGCGCCAGCAGCTTGGACAGGTATAGCAATGAGCAGTTCTTC. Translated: CASSLDRYSNEQFF.

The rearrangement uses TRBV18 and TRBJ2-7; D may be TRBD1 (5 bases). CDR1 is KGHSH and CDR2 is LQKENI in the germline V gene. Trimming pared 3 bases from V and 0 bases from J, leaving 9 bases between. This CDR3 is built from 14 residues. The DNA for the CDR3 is TGTGCCAGCTCACCCAGGGCCCACTCCTACGAGCAGTACTTC. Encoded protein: CASSPRAHSYEQYF.

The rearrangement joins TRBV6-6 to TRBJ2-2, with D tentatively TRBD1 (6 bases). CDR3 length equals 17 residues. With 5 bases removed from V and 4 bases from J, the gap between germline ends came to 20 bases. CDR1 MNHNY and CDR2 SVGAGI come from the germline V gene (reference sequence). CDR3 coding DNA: TGTGCCAGCAGTCGATCAAGGGGGAGTTTCGGCACCGGGGAGCTGTTTTTT. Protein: CASSRSRGSFGTGELFF.

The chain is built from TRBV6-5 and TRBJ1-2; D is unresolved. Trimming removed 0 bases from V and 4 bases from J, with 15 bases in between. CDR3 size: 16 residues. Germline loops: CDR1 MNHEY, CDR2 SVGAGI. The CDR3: CASSYSSNSRTYGYTF. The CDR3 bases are TGTGCCAGCAGTTACTCGTCTAACAGCCGAACCTATGGCTACACCTTC.

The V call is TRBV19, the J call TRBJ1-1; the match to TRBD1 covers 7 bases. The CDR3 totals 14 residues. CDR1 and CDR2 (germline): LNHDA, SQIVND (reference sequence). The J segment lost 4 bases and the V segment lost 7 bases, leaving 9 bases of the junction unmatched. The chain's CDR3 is CASTPRQGSTEAFF. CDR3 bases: TGTGCCAGTACCCCTCGACAGGGCTCCACTGAAGCTTTCTTT.

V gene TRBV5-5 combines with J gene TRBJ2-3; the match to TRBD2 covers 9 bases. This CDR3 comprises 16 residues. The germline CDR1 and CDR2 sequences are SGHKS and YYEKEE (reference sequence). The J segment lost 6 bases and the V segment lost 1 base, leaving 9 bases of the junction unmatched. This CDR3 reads CASSLYSGGLADTQYF. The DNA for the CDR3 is TGTGCCAGCAGCTTGTACAGCGGGGGGCTCGCGGATACGCAGTATTTT. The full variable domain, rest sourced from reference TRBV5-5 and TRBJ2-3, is DAGVTQSPTHLIKTRGQQVTLRCSPISGHKSVSWYQQVLGQGPQFIFQYYEKEERGRGNFPDRFSARQFPNYSSELNVNALLLGDSALYLCASSLYSGGLADTQYFGPGTRLTVL.

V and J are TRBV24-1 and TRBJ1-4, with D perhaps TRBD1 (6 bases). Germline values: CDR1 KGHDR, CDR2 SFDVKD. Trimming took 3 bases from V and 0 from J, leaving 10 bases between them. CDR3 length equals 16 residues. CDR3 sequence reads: CATSDGDTATNEKLFF. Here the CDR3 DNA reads TGTGCCACCAGTGATGGGGACACCGCAACTAATGAAAAACTGTTTTTT.

The CDR3 spells CASSQASYEQYF. The CDR3 DNA reads TGTGCCAGCAGCCAGGCATCCTACGAGCAGTACTTC. V is TRBV3-1 (or the pseudogene TRBV3-2) and J is TRBJ2-7; D is unresolved. CDR3 length: 12 residues. The V and J ends lost 3 bases and 1 base respectively, with 4 bases between them. The V gene's germline CDR1 is LGHDT and CDR2 YNNKEL (reference sequence).

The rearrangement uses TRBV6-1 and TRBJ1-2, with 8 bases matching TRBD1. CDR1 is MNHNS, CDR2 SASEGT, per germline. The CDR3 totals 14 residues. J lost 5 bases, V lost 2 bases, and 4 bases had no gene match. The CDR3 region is CASSESHRGYGYTF. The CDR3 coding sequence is TGTGCCAGCAGTGAAAGTCACAGGGGGTATGGCTACACCTTC.

The CDR3 region is CASSLQGSLGNTIYF. Written as DNA, the CDR3 is TGTGCCAGCAGCTTACAGGGATCTCTCGGAAACACCATATATTTT. The gene calls are TRBV7-2 and TRBJ1-3, with D tentatively TRBD1 (5 bases). In germline, CDR1 is SGHTA, CDR2 FQGNSA. Trimming removed 2 bases from V and 4 bases from J, with 12 bases in between. The CDR3 length is 15 residues.

The CDR3 coding sequence is TGTGCCACCAGCCGGGACAGGGAACCAAGGGAGCAGTTCTTC. Its translation: CATSRDREPREQFF. V and J are TRBV24-1 and TRBJ2-1; 9 bases agree with TRBD1. CDR1 is KGHDR and CDR2 is SFDVKD in the germline V gene. The junction had 10 bases not matched to a gene; V was cut back by 7 bases and J by 10 bases. The CDR3 loop spans 14 amino acids.

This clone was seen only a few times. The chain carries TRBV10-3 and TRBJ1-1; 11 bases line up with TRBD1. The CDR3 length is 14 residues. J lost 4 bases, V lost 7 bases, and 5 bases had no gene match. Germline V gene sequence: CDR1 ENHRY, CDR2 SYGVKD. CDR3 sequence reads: CAIMGDRGITEAFF. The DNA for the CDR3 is TGTGCCATCATGGGGGACAGGGGGATCACTGAAGCTTTCTTT.

CDR3 in amino acids: CASSARQGGDYGYTF. CDR3 coding DNA: TGTGCCAGCAGCGCGCGACAGGGTGGGGACTATGGCTACACCTTC. This sequence joins TRBV9 and TRBJ1-2; the match to TRBD1 covers 7 bases. V lost 3 bases and J lost 3; bases outside the gene matches: 8. The CDR3 covers 15 residues. The V gene's germline CDR1 is SGDLS and CDR2 YYNGEE.

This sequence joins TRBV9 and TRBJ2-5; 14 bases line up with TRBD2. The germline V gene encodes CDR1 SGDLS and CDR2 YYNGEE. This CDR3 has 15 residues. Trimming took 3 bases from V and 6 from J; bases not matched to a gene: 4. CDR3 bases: TGTGCCAGCAGCGAGGGACTAGCGGGAGTACAGACCCAGTACTTC. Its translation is CASSEGLAGVQTQYF.

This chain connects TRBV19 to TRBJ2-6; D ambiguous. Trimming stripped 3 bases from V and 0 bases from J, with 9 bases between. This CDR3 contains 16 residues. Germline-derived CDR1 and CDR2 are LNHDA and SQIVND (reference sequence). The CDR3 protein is CASSMEHLSGANVLTF. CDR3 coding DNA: TGTGCCAGTAGTATGGAGCATCTCTCTGGGGCCAACGTCCTGACTTTC.